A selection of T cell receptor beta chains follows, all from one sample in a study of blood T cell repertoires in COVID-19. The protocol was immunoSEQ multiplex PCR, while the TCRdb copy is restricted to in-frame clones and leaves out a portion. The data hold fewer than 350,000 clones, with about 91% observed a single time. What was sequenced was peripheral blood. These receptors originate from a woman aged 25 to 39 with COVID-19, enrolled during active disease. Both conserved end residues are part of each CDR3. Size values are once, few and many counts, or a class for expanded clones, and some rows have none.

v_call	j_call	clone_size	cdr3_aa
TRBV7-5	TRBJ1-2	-	CARSSRTGGQGGYTF
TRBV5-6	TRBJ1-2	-	CASRSGSYGYTF
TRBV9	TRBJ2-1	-	CASSFSGGYNEQFF
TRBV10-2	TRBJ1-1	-	CASRGNGGNTEAFF
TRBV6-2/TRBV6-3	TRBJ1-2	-	CASSYYRDRGFYGYTF
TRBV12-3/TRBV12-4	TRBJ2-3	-	CASRGRRTDTQYF
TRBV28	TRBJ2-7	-	CASSRTALAGSSYEQYF
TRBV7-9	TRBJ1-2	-	CASSRGTDYGYTF
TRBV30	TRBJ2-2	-	CAWSVVGAGELFF
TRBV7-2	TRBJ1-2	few	CASSLPTTGRNGYTF
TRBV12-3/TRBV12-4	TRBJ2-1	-	CASGQGFEQFF
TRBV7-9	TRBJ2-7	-	CASSLDSSYEQYF
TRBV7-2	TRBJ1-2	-	CASSQETGGFGYGYTF
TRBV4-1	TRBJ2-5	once	CASSLGLAGPETQYF
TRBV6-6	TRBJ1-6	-	CASSYSRDRVTSPLHF
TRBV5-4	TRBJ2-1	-	CASSLLTSGGGEQFF
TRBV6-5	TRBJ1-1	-	CASSYYRPGVNTEAFF
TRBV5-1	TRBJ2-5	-	CASSFGLDQETQYF
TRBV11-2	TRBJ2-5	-	CASSLGFVSGGFQETQYF
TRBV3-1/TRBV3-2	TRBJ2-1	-	CASSQAGGGEQFF
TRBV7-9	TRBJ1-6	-	CASSVDRAGNSPLHF
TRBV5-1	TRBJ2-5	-	CASSLAPTREETQYF
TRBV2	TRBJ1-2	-	CASSEALRAAPGDGYTF
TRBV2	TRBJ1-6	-	CASTTGTSNSPLHF
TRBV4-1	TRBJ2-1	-	CASSQDRRTSGGNEQFF
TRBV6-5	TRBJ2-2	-	CASSYSWTGGGELFF
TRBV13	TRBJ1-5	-	CASSLGGRDQPQHF
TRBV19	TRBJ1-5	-	CASSIGTVYSNQPQHF
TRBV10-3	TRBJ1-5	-	CAISESGRSNQPQHF
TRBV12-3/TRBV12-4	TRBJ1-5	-	CASSPGGPQHF
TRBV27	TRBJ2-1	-	CASSSGLLYNEQFF
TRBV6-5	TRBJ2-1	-	CASSYGGSYNEQFF
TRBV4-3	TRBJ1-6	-	CASSPSGSGSPLHF
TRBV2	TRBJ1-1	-	CASSDFGGETEAFF
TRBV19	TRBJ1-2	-	CASRPGQVLYGYTF
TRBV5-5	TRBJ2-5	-	CASSFSGTGGEETQYF
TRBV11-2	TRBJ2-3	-	CASSLLVSSTDTQYF
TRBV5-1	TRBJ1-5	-	CASSSGDDQPQHF
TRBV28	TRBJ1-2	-	CAIYWERSGGYTF
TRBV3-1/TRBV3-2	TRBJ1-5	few	CASSRGTASNQPQHF
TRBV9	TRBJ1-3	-	CASSVAIQGRDTIYF
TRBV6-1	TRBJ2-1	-	CASSDAGTGFWGAYNEQFF
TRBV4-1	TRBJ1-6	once	CASSQGLDSRALHF
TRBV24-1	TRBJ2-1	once	CATSHAGGYNEQFF
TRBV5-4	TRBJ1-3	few	CASSLTGEENTIYF
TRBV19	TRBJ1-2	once	CASTPPGAGYGYTF
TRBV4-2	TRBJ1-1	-	CASSRATGEDTEAFF
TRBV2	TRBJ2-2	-	CARTKMTGGVSGELFF
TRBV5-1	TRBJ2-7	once	CASSLEGDRAYEQYF
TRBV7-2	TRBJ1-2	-	CASSLASTGTLYGYTF
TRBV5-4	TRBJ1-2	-	CASSLGGTGIYGYTF
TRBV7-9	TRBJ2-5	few	CASSLESGIETQYF
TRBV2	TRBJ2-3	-	CASRGAGTDTQYF
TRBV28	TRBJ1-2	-	CASSPEGDPRNGYTF